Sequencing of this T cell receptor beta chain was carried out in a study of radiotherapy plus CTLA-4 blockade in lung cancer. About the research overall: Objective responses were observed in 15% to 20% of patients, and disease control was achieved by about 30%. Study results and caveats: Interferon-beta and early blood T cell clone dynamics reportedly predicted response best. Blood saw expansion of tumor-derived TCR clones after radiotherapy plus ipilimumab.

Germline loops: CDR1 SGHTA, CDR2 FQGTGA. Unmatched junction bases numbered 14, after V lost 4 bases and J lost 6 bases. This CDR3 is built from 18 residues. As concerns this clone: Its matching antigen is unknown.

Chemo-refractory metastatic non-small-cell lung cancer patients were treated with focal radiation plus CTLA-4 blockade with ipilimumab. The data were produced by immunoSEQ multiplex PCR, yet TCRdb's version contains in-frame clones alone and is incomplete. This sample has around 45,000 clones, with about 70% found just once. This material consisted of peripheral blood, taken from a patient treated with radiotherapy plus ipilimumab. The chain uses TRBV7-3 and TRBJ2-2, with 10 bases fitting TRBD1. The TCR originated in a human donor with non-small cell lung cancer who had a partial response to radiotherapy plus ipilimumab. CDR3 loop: CASSSTPGGGTGAGELFF. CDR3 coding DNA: TGTGCCAGCAGCTCTACCCCCGGGGGGGGGACAGGGGCCGGGGAGCTGTTTTTT.